The entry below describes one TCR beta chain. The antigen this receptor binds is unknown. Per-base qualities were not stored, and no clone one base away is much larger. This record belongs to a study of beta chain features in type 1 diabetes (dated 2018 in TCRdb). Regarding the research as a whole: No differences in mean age, gender distribution, total cell number or subset yield were found between patients and healthy donors. In the study, TCRB repertoires of sorted circulating CD4+ T cell subsets from recently diagnosed type 1 diabetes patients were compared with those of matched healthy donors. Regulatory and stem cell-like memory subsets were obtained from only 8 patients and about 8 healthy donors, while naive and central memory subsets were obtained from all 28 donors. A total of about 99,000,000 sorted cells were examined across all samples, and RNA yield correlated strongly with the number of cells per subset.

The trim is 5 bases for V and 4 bases for J, with a gap of 18 bases between the germline ends. As encoded in the germline V gene, CDR1 is KGHSH while CDR2 is LQKENI. CDR3 length: 15 amino acids, cysteine to phenylalanine. Only the CDR3 portion is preserved as DNA: 45 bases, with reading frame beginning at the first base. The entire isolated RNA was reverse transcribed using the High Capacity cDNA Reverse Transcription Kit, and thus expressed TCRB transcripts were sequenced. Deep immunoSEQ sequencing was performed on naive, central memory and regulatory T cell samples, with an average of roughly 3.5 million total reads per sample. Sorted cells were lysed in RLT buffer, and RNA was extracted using DNase-treated RNeasy Micro or Mini kits according to cell number. Each cell subset was processed on its own to prevent cross-contamination, while patient and healthy donor samples were processed together. The immunoSEQ multiplex PCR was used to amplify TCRB sequences from cDNA, yielding 87-bp fragments that span the CDR3 region. The amplicons were sequenced using the Illumina HiSeq platform. In the authors' own workflow: PCR bias was computationally corrected using synthetic template baselines, reads within Hamming distance 2 were collapsed, and singletons that could not be merged were discarded. By aligning reads against IMGT, V, D and J genes, CDR3 length, and insertions or deletions at six rearrangement sites were assigned. Within each subset, clonotype counts were normalized to the number of sorted cells before true diversity and Gini coefficients were calculated with the tcR R package. Repertoire sharing was quantified using the overlap coefficient calculated on TCRB nucleotide sequences. Out-of-frame TCRB sequences from naive cells were analyzed to stand in for the pre-selection repertoire. The table comes from immuneACCESS by way of TCRdb, which keeps in-frame sequences with V and J called. Part of the clones is missing from these tables; in studies checked, under half for an unresolved V gene and the rest for unknown reasons. Clonal size and the V and J genes are those of that table, whereas D and trimming came from the DNA. This sample gives around 690,000 clones in total; around an eighth of them show up just once. The top ten hold 0.095% to 0.15% of the sample.

From each donor, a single peripheral blood sample of roughly 0.11 L on average was drawn into heparinised tubes. Naive, central memory, regulatory and stem cell-like memory CD4+ T cells were sorted on a BD FACSAria II using a panel including CD45RO, CCR7, CD25, CD127, CD95 and CD27. All sorted populations exceeded 98% purity. PBMCs were isolated immediately by Lymphoprep density gradient centrifugation and stained directly without culture. Samples were stained and sorted in pairs, with one healthy donor and one patient per experiment, so that batch effects were minimized. Overall results and qualifications from the work: In all four CD4+ subsets, TCRB CDR3 length was moderately but significantly shorter in type 1 diabetes patients. Because small numbers of individuals were included in the HLA sub-analyses, any influence of HLA type on TCRB rearrangement was left unresolved. Naive, central memory and regulatory TCRB repertoires appeared to be more similar among patients than among healthy donors. Shorter templates might be favored by PCR, yet because patient and control samples were amplified and corrected together, any such skew would affect both groups equally. Because cDNA was sequenced instead of genomic DNA, activated cells with high expression could be over-represented, although the groups did not differ in activation or CD3 levels. At VDJ recombination sites, patients with type 1 diabetes made fewer insertions and deleted more nucleotides, a pattern implying thymic rearrangement abnormalities.

The TCR comes from a man younger than 40 with type 1 diabetes. The chain employs TRBV18 and TRBJ2-7; a tentative D call is TRBD1 (7 bases match). Material: naive CD4+ T cells from blood. The sample's cell subset or site label, decoded: true naive CD4+ T cells. The DNA is as follows: TGTGCCAGCTCAGCCTCGACAGGGAGGTCGTACGAGCAGTACTTC. It encodes CASSASTGRSYEQYF.